This T cell receptor (beta chain) was recorded in a study of blood T cell repertoires in COVID-19. The protocol was immunoSEQ multiplex PCR, while the TCRdb copy is restricted to in-frame clones and leaves out a portion. The repertoire holds more than 130,000 clones, with around 87% as singletons. This clone was seen a few times. The CDR3 runs 17 residues. V was shortened by 1 base and J by 3 bases, with 18 bases between the two germline ends. Germline V CDR1 and CDR2: SGHTA, FQGTGA. The sequence came from a woman aged 40 to 50 with acute or convalescent COVID-19. Sequenced sample: peripheral blood. The chain couples TRBV7-3 to TRBJ1-1; tentative D call: TRBD1 (5 bases). The CDR3 DNA sequence: TGTGCCAGCAGCTTAAGGGTTTGGGGCAGAGAGGACACTGAAGCTTTCTTT. Translation gives CASSLRVWGREDTEAFF.